This T cell receptor (beta chain) was captured in a study of OX40 agonist ivuxolimab in advanced cancers. Background on the study: The mean age was approximately 60 years, ranging from about 20 to 90, with 65% to 85% of participants male.

Overall study findings and caveats: The average count of expanded clones was higher among CD8+ T cells than among CD4+.

CDR3 size: 15 residues. Trimming cost V 0 bases and J 1 base, with 12 bases left between them. Per the germline V gene, CDR1 is GTSNPN and CDR2 is SVGIG (reference sequence). Here immunoSEQ multiplex PCR was the method, and the copy in TCRdb shows in-frame clones only, minus some. The sample has over 80,000 clones; approximately 90% are singletons. This clone was picked up one time. Antigen: not known. The receptor was isolated from an adult with an advanced solid tumor such as melanoma, head and neck, liver or kidney cancer. The sequences come from CD4+ or CD8+ T cells sorted from blood, collected in a trial of the OX40 agonist ivuxolimab. The genes are TRBV30 and TRBJ1-1; TRBD1 might be the D (6 bases). The CDR3 DNA reads TGTGCCTGGAGTGTCCCAGGGGAGGCGAACACTGAAGCTTTCTTT. Amino acids: CAWSVPGEANTEAFF.